A single TCR beta chain is shown here with its context. This table comes from immunoSEQ multiplex PCR, and its TCRdb copy is limited to in-frame clones, with some not included. This sample has 200,000 to 250,000 clones, with 70% to 90% found just once. This entry is derived from a study of blood T cell repertoires in COVID-19. Germline V gives CDR1 SGHRS, CDR2 YFSETQ. V gave up 0 bases and J gave up 1 base, with 17 bases separating them. The CDR3 loop spans 19 amino acids. V and J are TRBV5-1 and TRBJ2-6; D might be TRBD2 (7 bases). The sequencing sample was made of PBMCs or T cells enriched from blood (not recorded which). The receptor comes from a woman aged 40 to 50 with acute COVID-19. The CDR3 spells CASSLGSGGPLSGANVLTF. CDR3 nucleotide sequence: TGCGCCAGCAGCTTGGGATCGGGGGGCCCCCTTTCTGGGGCCAACGTCCTGACTTTC.